This T cell receptor beta chain was recorded in a study of T cell responses to AZD1222 COVID-19 vaccine. TCRdb keeps only in-frame clones here, not all; method: immunoSEQ multiplex PCR. The table shows 120,000 or so clones, with 88% occurring only once. In the case of this clone: Its cognate antigen is unknown.

Study-wide points: In a largely white British group with more females than males, clonal diversity was possibly underestimated.

The CDR3 spans 14 residues. Losses at the gene ends were 4 bases for V and 3 bases for J; bases not matched to a gene: 5. The germline V gene has CDR1 SEHNR and CDR2 FQNEAQ (reference sequence). This TCR was recovered from an adult in good health. Here the sequenced sample was peripheral blood, taken on day 0 of AZD1222 vaccination. The chain uses TRBV7-9 and TRBJ2-7; TRBD1 agrees at 8 bases. The CDR3 DNA is TGTGCCAGCAGCTCCGGACAGGGTTTCTACGAGCAGTACTTC. Translation: CASSSGQGFYEQYF.